A selection of T cell receptor beta chains follows, all from one sample in a study of cytomegalovirus exposure and HLA in healthy donors. The method was immunoSEQ multiplex PCR; TCRdb's version includes in-frame clones alone and lacks a portion of them. The table has about 73,000 clones, around 75% seen once; the top ten hold 9.5% to 15%. Sequenced: PBMCs. These receptors came from a man in his 70s in good health and CMV-seronegative. CDR3s include the opening cysteine and the closing phenylalanine or tryptophan. Each record gives: D gene, V gene, J gene, clone size, CDR3 DNA, CDR3 protein. The D gene is left open where the match is weak. Clone size is not always given. Where it is, it says once, few, many or a class for expanded clones.

>NA|TRBV5-1|TRBJ2-3|NA
TGCGCCAGCAGCCCAGGGGGGCAGAGCACAGATACGCAGTATTTT
CASSPGGQSTDTQYF
>NA|TRBV7-2|TRBJ1-2|NA
TGTGCCAGCAGCTTATACGCGGAGGAGTTCTACACCTTC
CASSLYAEEFYTF
>TRBD1|TRBV6-1|TRBJ1-1|once
TGTGCCAGCAGGGCCGGGACAGTGAACACTGAAGCTTTCTTT
CASRAGTVNTEAFF
>TRBD1|TRBV7-2|TRBJ2-7|few
TGTGCCAGCAGCACCGGGACAGGCCGGACCTATTACGAGCAGTACTTC
CASSTGTGRTYYEQYF
>NA|TRBV15|TRBJ2-5|NA
TGTGCCACCAGCAGAGGCACGGTTTCTAGAGAGACCCAGTACTTC
CATSRGTVSRETQYF
>NA|TRBV19|TRBJ1-1|NA
TGTGCCAGTACCCTGGTCGGCGACAGGCCAAACGCTGAAGCTTTCTTT
CASTLVGDRPNAEAFF
>NA|TRBV19|TRBJ1-5|NA
TGTGCCAGTAGTGGGACACTGGGCAATCAGCCCCAGCATTTT
CASSGTLGNQPQHF
>NA|TRBV2|TRBJ1-5|few
TGTGCCAGCAGGGGAGGACTAGGGGGCAATCAGCCCCAGCATTTT
CASRGGLGGNQPQHF
>NA|TRBV10-3|TRBJ1-6|NA
TGTGCCATCAGTGAGTCGACATCACCCCTCCACTTT
CAISESTSPLHF
>NA|TRBV6-5|TRBJ1-6|NA
TGTGCCAGCAGTGGGCAGGGGTATTCACCCCTCCACTTT
CASSGQGYSPLHF
>NA|TRBV6-1|TRBJ1-2|NA
TGTGCCAGCAGTGAAGTAACAGGGACCGGCTATGGCTACACCTTC
CASSEVTGTGYGYTF
>TRBD2|TRBV7-9|TRBJ2-3|NA
TGTGCCAGCAGCCGGAGCGGGGGGGGAGATACGCAGTATTTT
CASSRSGGGDTQYF
>NA|TRBV19|TRBJ2-5|NA
TGTGCCAGTAGTATTTATGCTAGCGTACAAGAGACCCAGTACTTC
CASSIYASVQETQYF
>NA|TRBV7-2|TRBJ2-1|NA
TGTGCCAGCAGCTTAGCGGGAGGCTACAATGAGCAGTTCTTC
CASSLAGGYNEQFF
>NA|TRBV5-1|TRBJ2-7|NA
TGCGCCAGCAGCTTGGAAGGGGCCCAGCCGTACTTC
CASSLEGAQPYF
>NA|TRBV6-6|TRBJ1-3|NA
TGTGCCAGCAGTACAGGGTTTTCTGGAAACACCATATATTTT
CASSTGFSGNTIYF
>NA|TRBV7-9|TRBJ2-2|NA
TGTGCCAGCAGCCGCTTGGGTTGGCAGGGGAACACCGGGGAGCTGTTTTTT
CASSRLGWQGNTGELFF
>NA|TRBV29-1|TRBJ2-7|NA
TGCAGCGTTGCTACAGGGAGGGGTGAGGACGAGCAGTACTTC
CSVATGRGEDEQYF
>NA|TRBV5-1|TRBJ1-1|NA
TGCGCCAGCAGCTTTTCAGGAAACACTGAAGCTTTCTTT
CASSFSGNTEAFF
>TRBD1|TRBV19|TRBJ2-3|NA
TGTGCCAGTGGACAGGGAGGCACAGATACGCAGTATTTT
CASGQGGTDTQYF
>NA|TRBV11-2|TRBJ1-6|NA
TGTGCCAGCAGCCTACGGACCGGCTGGGGGGCCCTCCACTTT
CASSLRTGWGALHF
>NA|TRBV7-2|TRBJ1-3|NA
TGTGCCAGCAGCTTAGCAGGGAGTGGAAACACCATATATTTT
CASSLAGSGNTIYF
>NA|TRBV2|TRBJ2-7|NA
TGTGCCAGCTCTGGGGGCCAGGGCCTTTACGAGCAGTACTTC
CASSGGQGLYEQYF
>TRBD2|TRBV29-1|TRBJ2-5|NA
TGCAGCGTCGCGTCGGGGGAGGGAGTGGAGACCCAGTACTTC
CSVASGEGVETQYF
>TRBD1|TRBV5-6|TRBJ1-4|few
TGTGCCAGCAGCTTACCCGGGACAGTTAATGAAAAACTGTTTTTT
CASSLPGTVNEKLFF
>TRBD2|TRBV11-2|TRBJ2-7|few
TGTGCCAGCAGCTTAGGACTAGCGGGAGCATCCGAGCAGTACTTC
CASSLGLAGASEQYF
>TRBD1|TRBV5-4|TRBJ2-7|NA
TGTGCCAGCAGGGAAGGGCAGGGGGCGTCGACCTACGAGCAGTACTTC
CASREGQGASTYEQYF
>NA|TRBV7-9|TRBJ2-4|NA
TGTGCCAGCAGCTCTACAGGTGCCCTAGCCAAAAACATTCAGTACTTC
CASSSTGALAKNIQYF
>NA|TRBV6-6|TRBJ1-1|NA
TGTGCCAGCAGTTATAGTATGAAGCCGAACACTGAAGCTTTCTTT
CASSYSMKPNTEAFF
>NA|TRBV10-1|TRBJ2-3|NA
TGCGCCACCAGAGCGGGCCACACAGATACGCAGTATTTT
CATRAGHTDTQYF
>NA|TRBV9|TRBJ1-3|NA
TGTGCCAGCAGCGTAGGAGAGGCCTACTCTGGAAACACCATATATTTT
CASSVGEAYSGNTIYF
>NA|TRBV5-1|TRBJ1-6|few
TGCGCCAGCAGCTTGGGACAGGCCTCCTATAATTCACCCCTCCACTTT
CASSLGQASYNSPLHF
>NA|TRBV10-3|TRBJ1-1|few
TGTGCCATCAAGAGGGACATGAACACTGAAGCTTTCTTT
CAIKRDMNTEAFF
>NA|TRBV5-6|TRBJ2-3|NA
TGTGCCAGCAGCCCTGGACATTTAAGGGCAGATACGCAGTATTTT
CASSPGHLRADTQYF
>NA|TRBV7-2|TRBJ1-5|NA
TGTGCCAGCAGCTTTGATCGGGCGTGGGGGGGGAGGCAGCCCCAGCATTTT
CASSFDRAWGGRQPQHF
>TRBD1|TRBV2|TRBJ1-5|NA
TGTGCCAGCAGTGTGGACAGGGCGAGGGGTCAGCCCCAGCATTTT
CASSVDRARGQPQHF
>NA|TRBV6-6|TRBJ2-7|few
TGTGCCAGTTCTGGGCAGGCCTACGAGCAGTACTTC
CASSGQAYEQYF
>NA|TRBV7-9|TRBJ2-1|NA
TGTGCCAGCAGCCCTTCCAATGAGCAGTTCTTC
CASSPSNEQFF
>TRBD1|TRBV5-6|TRBJ1-1|NA
TGTGCCAGCAGCTTAGGAGGGACAGGGGAGATCACTGAAGCTTTCTTT
CASSLGGTGEITEAFF
>NA|TRBV6-1|TRBJ1-3|NA
TGTGCCAGCAGTCCGCAGGCAGGAACGGGAAACACCATATATTTT
CASSPQAGTGNTIYF
>NA|TRBV10-2|TRBJ2-5|NA
TGCGCCAGCAGTGAAGAGGGTCGAGAGACCCAGTACTTC
CASSEEGRETQYF
>NA|TRBV5-1|TRBJ2-1|NA
TGCGCCAGCAGCTTGGCCCCGGGGGAATATGAGCAGTTCTTC
CASSLAPGEYEQFF
>TRBD2|TRBV28|TRBJ2-1|NA
TGTGCCAGCAGTCTCAATAGCGGGGGCTCCTACAATGAGCAGTTCTTC
CASSLNSGGSYNEQFF
>NA|TRBV14|TRBJ1-4|NA
TGTGCCAGCAGCGGCCAACAGGGATGGGATGAAAAACTGTTTTTT
CASSGQQGWDEKLFF
>TRBD2|TRBV5-1|TRBJ2-7|NA
TGCGCCAGCAGCTTGGGAACTAGCGATGCCTACGAGCAGTACTTC
CASSLGTSDAYEQYF
>NA|TRBV29-1|TRBJ2-2|few
TGCAGCGTTAGACCAGGGGGGAGCACCGGGGAGCTGTTTTTT
CSVRPGGSTGELFF
>TRBD1|TRBV27|TRBJ1-4|NA
TGTGCCAGCAGTTTGTGGCAGGGGGCGGAAAAACTGTTTTTT
CASSLWQGAEKLFF
>NA|TRBV9|TRBJ2-2|NA
TGTGCCAGCAGCGTGTTTAGCGGGAACACCGGGGAGCTGTTTTTT
CASSVFSGNTGELFF
>TRBD2|TRBV7-2|TRBJ2-3|NA
TGTGCCAGCAGCTTGGGGGGGTCATACACAGATACGCAGTATTTT
CASSLGGSYTDTQYF
>NA|TRBV30|TRBJ2-2|NA
TGTGCCTGGAGCGGGGGATTGGACACCGGGGAGCTGTTTTTT
CAWSGGLDTGELFF
>NA|TRBV15|TRBJ2-7|NA
TGTGCCACCAGCAGAGCGGGGAAATCGGGGGTGACCTACGAGCAGTACTTC
CATSRAGKSGVTYEQYF
>NA|TRBV15|TRBJ2-3|NA
TGTGCCACCAGCGGGCCAGGACTGGCGGGGGCCACAGATACGCAGTATTTT
CATSGPGLAGATDTQYF
>TRBD2|TRBV7-2|TRBJ2-1|NA
TGTGCCAGCAGCTGGGGACTAGCGGGACCCAATGAGCAGTTCTTC
CASSWGLAGPNEQFF
>TRBD1|TRBV5-1|TRBJ2-5|NA
TGCGCCAGCAGCTGGAATGCCGGGACAGGGCAAGAGACCCAGTACTTC
CASSWNAGTGQETQYF
>TRBD2|TRBV7-9|TRBJ2-3|NA
TGTTCCAGCATAGGAGAGGCGGGGGGGTCGGGAGATACGCAGTATTTT
CSSIGEAGGSGDTQYF
>NA|TRBV7-9|TRBJ1-4|NA
TGTGCCAGCAGCATACAGAGTGAAAAACTGTTTTTT
CASSIQSEKLFF
>TRBD2|TRBV28|TRBJ2-3|once
TGTGCCAGCAGTCGCCCCGGGACTATTGATGATACGCAGTATTTT
CASSRPGTIDDTQYF
>NA|TRBV6-6|TRBJ2-3|NA
TGTGCCAGCAGTTACCAAGCTAGCACAGATACGCAGTATTTT
CASSYQASTDTQYF
>TRBD1|TRBV7-9|TRBJ2-7|NA
TGTGCCAGCAGCTTAGGGGGACAGGGCGAGCAGTACTTC
CASSLGGQGEQYF
>NA|TRBV7-9|TRBJ1-6|NA
TGTGCCAGCAGTCGACAGGCGACCCTTTATAATTCACCCCTCCACTTT
CASSRQATLYNSPLHF